Shown below are 32 T cell receptor beta chains from a single sample sequenced in a study of cytomegalovirus exposure and HLA in healthy donors. It was with 60 Vbeta and 13 Jbeta primers that the PCR ran. Clones were sequenced by immunoSEQ multiplex PCR, and TCRdb holds only the in-frame ones, with some missing. The sample consists of tens of thousands of clones, about 79% of them appearing once. Specimen: PBMCs. The receptors shown here come from a man in his forties in good health and CMV-seronegative.

The chain carries TRBV6-5 and TRBJ2-3; 8 bases line up with TRBD2. Germline CDR1 is MNHEY and CDR2 is SVGAGI. This CDR3 spans 14 amino acids. Trimming took 5 bases from V and 3 from J; bases not matched to a gene: 4. The CDR3 region is CASSRSGRTDTQYF. Here the CDR3 DNA reads TGTGCCAGCAGTCGGAGCGGGAGAACAGATACGCAGTATTTT.

This chain uses TRBV25-1 with TRBJ1-5; 7 bases map to TRBD1. V lost 5 bases, J lost 2 bases, and 6 bases stayed unmatched. CDR1 is MGHDK and CDR2 is SYGVNS in the germline V gene. The CDR3 extends over 15 amino acids. CDR3 in DNA: TGTGCCAGCAGTTCTGACAGGGATGGCAATCAGCCCCAGCATTTT. Protein: CASSSDRDGNQPQHF.

The chain combines TRBV28 with TRBJ2-5; 8 bases are shared with TRBD2. Judging by the DNA end, TRBJ2-7 fits better; the J call may be wrong. Per germline, CDR1 MDHEN and CDR2 SYDVKM. The CDR3 has 14 amino acids. The CDR3 region has the DNA TGTGCCAGCAGTCTGAGCGGGAGAGGATACGAGCAGTACTTC. This translates into CASSLSGRGYEQYF.

The chain employs TRBV19 and TRBJ2-7; 7 bases are a match to TRBD1. CDR1 LNHDA and CDR2 SQIVND come from the germline V gene (reference sequence). V dropped 3 bases and J dropped 3; count of bases not matched to a gene: 5. The CDR3 contains 14 residues. The CDR3: CASSITGQLYEQYF. The CDR3 region has the DNA TGTGCCAGTAGTATCACGGGACAGCTCTACGAGCAGTACTTC.

V is TRBV2 and J is TRBJ2-2; D is unresolved. V gave up 1 base and J gave up 3 bases, with 6 bases separating them. Germline V gives CDR1 SNHLY, CDR2 FYNNEI. The CDR3 runs to 14 residues. The CDR3 nucleotides read TGTGCCAGCAGTGAAGGGCAATACACCGGGGAGCTGTTTTTT. Translated, it gives CASSEGQYTGELFF. Variable domain in full (rest from reference TRBV2 and TRBJ2-2): EPEVTQTPSHQVTQMGQEVILRCVPISNHLYFYWYRQILGQKVEFLVSFYNNEISEKSEIFDDQFSVERPDGSNFTLKIRSTKLEDSAMYFCASSEGQYTGELFFGEGSRLTVL.

The CDR3 nucleotides read TGTGCCAGCAGCCAAATGAACACCGGGGAGCTGTTTTTT. Translation: CASSQMNTGELFF. The rearrangement uses TRBV7-3 and TRBJ2-2; D is ambiguous. Germline V lookup: CDR1 SGHTA, CDR2 FQGTGA. The CDR3 contains 13 residues. The V end was cut by 5 bases, the J end by 1 base, with 5 bases between.

The chain has TRBV28 and TRBJ2-7; D possibly corresponds to TRBD1 (6 bases). Trimming shortened V by 4 bases and J by 4 bases, and 17 bases separated the two germline ends. The CDR3 loop spans 15 amino acids. The germline gives CDR1 MDHEN, CDR2 SYDVKM. This chain's CDR3 is CASSSQGGGLYEQYF. The CDR3 DNA reads TGTGCCAGCAGTTCACAGGGTGGGGGATTATACGAGCAGTACTTC.

The rearrangement uses TRBV5-6 and TRBJ2-3; D possibly corresponds to TRBD1 (5 bases). Between the trimmed V and J ends, which lost 0 bases and 0 bases, there was a span of 8 bases. Germline CDR1 reads SGHDT; CDR2 reads YYEEEE. This CDR3 has 15 residues. The CDR3 loop reads CASSLGQLSTDTQYF. The CDR3 region has the DNA TGTGCCAGCAGCTTGGGACAGCTGAGCACAGATACGCAGTATTTT.

Details on this clone: A read error is likely, as this CDR3 ends without the conserved phenylalanine or tryptophan. Because the CDR3's place on the DNA is in doubt, the DNA is left out and the CDR3 is given as listed by TCRdb. This chain joins TRBV4-2 and TRBJ2-4; the table's D call, TRBD1, has no DNA check behind it. The CDR3 is made up of 14 amino acids, end residues included. CDR1 is LGHNA and CDR2 is YNFKEQ in the germline V gene. CDR3 in amino acids: CASSQVLKDIQYFG.

The J gene is TRBJ2-3, the V gene TRBV6-5; the match to TRBD2 covers 13 bases. CDR1 is MNHEY, CDR2 SVGAGI, per germline. Losses at the gene ends were 0 bases for V and 3 bases for J; bases not matched to a gene: 0. This CDR3 is built from 16 residues. The CDR3 region is CASSYSGLAGTDTQYF. In nucleotides, the CDR3 is TGTGCCAGCAGTTACTCGGGACTAGCGGGAACAGATACGCAGTATTTT.

This sequence joins TRBV9 and TRBJ2-2; TRBD1 might be the D (6 bases). V was trimmed by 0 bases and J by 4 bases, leaving 10 bases between them. CDR1 and CDR2 (germline): SGDLS, YYNGEE. The CDR3 is 15 amino acids. In DNA form, the CDR3 reads TGTGCCAGCAGCGTAGCCCAGGGGCCCACCGGGGAGCTGTTTTTT. It specifies CASSVAQGPTGELFF.

In its sample, this clone was seen once. The V gene is TRBV28, the J gene TRBJ2-1; 11 bases match TRBD2. This CDR3 contains 16 residues. From germline, CDR1 is MDHEN and CDR2 SYDVKM. The V and J ends lost 2 bases and 7 bases, in that order; junction bases with no gene match: 7. The CDR3, as DNA: TGTGCCAGCAGTTTAGGCCCTAGCGGGAGGCTTAATGAGCAGTTCTTC. The encoded protein is CASSLGPSGRLNEQFF.

This clone was seen a few times. CDR3 nucleotide sequence: TGTGCCAGCAGCTCGACAGATACGCAGTATTTT. The encoded protein is CASSSTDTQYF. The genes are TRBV11-1 and TRBJ2-3; D is unresolved. V was shortened by 4 bases and J by 3 bases, with 2 bases between the two germline ends. CDR3 size: 11 residues. The germline V gene has CDR1 SGHAT and CDR2 FQDESV (reference sequence).

The V gene is TRBV7-6, the J gene TRBJ1-4, with D unresolved. Trimming removed 5 bases from V and 6 bases from J, with 10 bases in between. CDR1 and CDR2 from the germline V gene are SGHVS and FNYEAQ. The CDR3 runs 13 residues. The CDR3 bases are TGTGCCAGCAGCCGCCAGGTTTATGAAAAACTGTTTTTT. Translating it yields CASSRQVYEKLFF.

The genes are TRBV6-6 and TRBJ1-3; TRBD1 aligns across 8 bases. CDR1 is MNHNY, CDR2 SVGAGI, per germline (reference sequence). The CDR3 contains 14 residues. V shed 6 bases and J 3 bases; nucleotides not matched to a gene: 4. This chain's CDR3 is CASSGQGDGNTIYF. The CDR3 DNA sequence: TGTGCCAGCAGCGGACAGGGTGATGGAAACACCATATATTTT.

This clone has more than one count but fewer than ten. The chain employs TRBV18 and TRBJ2-1; D perhaps matches TRBD1 (5 bases). V was shortened by 2 bases and J by 12 bases, with 23 bases between the two germline ends. This CDR3 comprises 16 residues. Looked up from germline, CDR1 is KGHSH and CDR2 is LQKENI. The CDR3 here is CASSPYHRPFFQGQFF. As DNA, the CDR3 is TGTGCCAGCTCACCATACCACAGGCCCTTTTTTCAGGGGCAGTTCTTC.

The CDR3 DNA sequence: TGTGCCAGCTCATCGCGGACTAGCGGGAGTGATGAGCAGTTCTTC. Amino acid sequence: CASSSRTSGSDEQFF. The chain recombines TRBV18 with TRBJ2-1, with TRBD2 identical over 13 bases. Trimming removed 5 bases from V and 8 bases from J; junction bases left unmatched: 6. This CDR3 comprises 15 residues. Germline CDR1 and CDR2: KGHSH and LQKENI.

The V gene is TRBV19, the J gene TRBJ2-2, with D possibly matching TRBD2 (5 bases). The length of the CDR3 is 15 residues. The V and J ends lost 10 bases and 0 bases respectively, with 15 bases between them. Germline loops: CDR1 LNHDA, CDR2 SQIVND (reference sequence). DNA of the CDR3: TGTGCCATTCGGAGCGGAGCCTCGAACACCGGGGAGCTGTTTTTT. Amino acid sequence: CAIRSGASNTGELFF.

The V call is TRBV19, the J call TRBJ2-2; 12 bases line up with TRBD2. V shed 5 bases, J shed 6 bases, and the junction held 7 bases outside the gene matches. The CDR3 length is 16 residues. Germline values: CDR1 LNHDA, CDR2 SQIVND (reference sequence). The CDR3 loop is CASSSWTSGNPGELFF. DNA for the CDR3: TGTGCCAGTAGTTCTTGGACTAGCGGGAATCCCGGGGAGCTGTTTTTT. Looking up the rest from reference TRBV19 and TRBJ2-2 gives the full variable domain: DGGITQSPKYLFRKEGQNVTLSCEQNLNHDAMYWYRQDPGQGLRLIYYSQIVNDFQKGDIAEGYSVSREKKESFPLTVTSAQKNPTAFYLCASSSWTSGNPGELFFGEGSRLTVL.

The genes are TRBV4-1 and TRBJ1-5; 7 nucleotides agree with TRBD1. Germline CDR1 reads MGHRA; CDR2 reads YSYEKL. V dropped 4 bases and J dropped 0; count of bases not matched to a gene: 9. CDR3 length: 17 amino acids. The CDR3 protein is CASSRDSGFYSNQPQHF. CDR3 DNA sequence: TGCGCCAGCAGCCGGGACAGCGGATTCTATAGCAATCAGCCCCAGCATTTT.

This rearrangement joins TRBV9 to TRBJ2-2; the D gene is possibly TRBD2 (5 bases). CDR1 SGDLS and CDR2 YYNGEE come from the germline V gene. The CDR3 is made up of 17 amino acids. The V gene lost 0 bases and the J gene lost 4 bases, with 16 bases spanning the gap. The CDR3 sequence: CASSVDPSSGRTGELFF. The CDR3 DNA sequence: TGTGCCAGCAGCGTAGACCCTAGCTCAGGACGCACCGGGGAGCTGTTTTTT.

This chain links TRBV5-1 with TRBJ2-3; 7 positions agree with TRBD1. CDR3 size: 16 residues. Germline CDR1 reads SGHRS; CDR2 reads YFSETQ. J was trimmed by 1 base and V by 3 bases; bases with no gene match: 8. In nucleotides, the CDR3 is TGCGCCAGCAGCTCTTTAACAGGGGCTCGCACAGATACGCAGTATTTT. Its translation: CASSSLTGARTDTQYF.

V gene TRBV19 combines with J gene TRBJ2-7; 14 positions agree with TRBD2. This CDR3 region has 16 residues. Germline V lookup: CDR1 LNHDA, CDR2 SQIVND (reference sequence). Losses at the gene ends were 5 bases for V and 3 bases for J; bases not matched to a gene: 6. Here the CDR3 reads CASSVRTSGRIYEQYF. In DNA, the CDR3 is TGTGCCAGTAGTGTACGGACTAGCGGGAGGATCTACGAGCAGTACTTC.

Note on this clone: This same CDR3 is encoded by further DNA sequences in the sample. This sequence joins TRBV5-1 and TRBJ1-5; D gene unclear. Trimming cost V 0 bases and J 3 bases, with 7 bases left between them. Germline-derived CDR1 and CDR2 are SGHRS and YFSETQ. CDR3 length equals 14 residues. CDR3 amino acids: CASSLGDTNQPQHF. CDR3 in DNA: TGCGCCAGCAGCTTGGGAGACACCAATCAGCCCCAGCATTTT.

This chain uses TRBV29-1 with TRBJ2-1; 7 nucleotides line up with TRBD1. Germline V CDR1 and CDR2: SQVTM, ANQGSEA. The CDR3 contains 13 residues. The junction had 7 bases not matched to a gene; V was cut back by 7 bases and J by 4 bases. The CDR3 loop reads CSGNRDRYNEQFF. CDR3 bases: TGCAGCGGCAACCGGGACAGATACAATGAGCAGTTCTTC.

Remarks on this clone: The same CDR3 arises from other DNA sequences in this sample as well. The chain recombines TRBV4-1 with TRBJ1-1; D gene unclear. The germline V gene encodes CDR1 MGHRA and CDR2 YSYEKL. Between the trimmed V and J ends, which lost 2 bases and 5 bases, there was a span of 9 bases. The CDR3 has 13 amino acids. The CDR3 loop is CASSQPIETEAFF. The CDR3 bases are TGCGCCAGCAGCCAACCCATTGAGACTGAAGCTTTCTTT.

V usage is TRBV5-1 and J usage is TRBJ2-7, with 9 bases lining up with TRBD2. CDR1 is SGHRS, CDR2 YFSETQ, per germline. V shed 3 bases, J shed 6 bases, and the junction held 13 bases outside the gene matches. The CDR3 spans 16 residues. The chain's CDR3 is CASSSLPVAGDSEQYF. The CDR3 DNA is TGCGCCAGCAGCTCCCTCCCCGTAGCGGGAGACAGCGAGCAGTACTTC.

The chain carries TRBV6-5 and TRBJ1-5; D is undetermined. Looked up from germline, CDR1 is MNHEY and CDR2 is SVGAGI. The germline V and J ends were trimmed by 6 bases and 3 bases, with 15 bases remaining between them. CDR3 length equals 15 residues. The CDR3 DNA reads as TGTGCCAGCAGCCCCTCCCTACTTTACAATCAGCCCCAGCATTTT. Translation: CASSPSLLYNQPQHF.

The table lists this clone with a few counts. The chain employs TRBV11-2 and TRBJ2-3; TRBD2 matches at 8 bases. Per germline, CDR1 SGHAT and CDR2 FQNNGV. CDR3 length: 17 residues. Losses at the gene ends were 6 bases for V and 1 base for J; bases not matched to a gene: 12. The CDR3 nucleotides read TGTGCCAGCAGTTCTTTCATTGGACTAGCAGGCACAGATACGCAGTATTTT. It yields the protein CASSSFIGLAGTDTQYF.

J is TRBJ1-4 and V is TRBV9; D is perhaps TRBD1 (5 bases). The germline V and J ends were trimmed by 2 bases and 4 bases, with 12 bases remaining between them. The CDR3 covers 15 residues. CDR1 is SGDLS, CDR2 YYNGEE, per germline. In DNA form, the CDR3 reads TGTGCCAGCAGCGTGGCGGCGGGGCTTAATGAAAAACTGTTTTTT. This gives the protein CASSVAAGLNEKLFF.

The chain couples TRBV5-6 to TRBJ2-2; D is unclear. The CDR3 extends over 15 amino acids. CDR1 is SGHDT and CDR2 is YYEEEE in the germline V gene. Trimming took 3 bases from V and 4 from J, leaving 13 bases between them. DNA of the CDR3: TGTGCCAGCAGCTCCCCAAATCCCATCACCGGGGAGCTGTTTTTT. Its translation: CASSSPNPITGELFF.

V is TRBV2 and J is TRBJ2-7, with 9 positions matching TRBD1. Germline V gene sequence: CDR1 SNHLY, CDR2 FYNNEI. CDR3 length: 13 residues. With 6 bases clipped from V and 7 bases from J, the junction kept 7 bases outside the gene matches. In DNA form, the CDR3 reads TGTGCCAGCAGACAGGGGGCCCAAAGGGAGCAGTACTTC. It encodes CASRQGAQREQYF.